This T cell receptor beta chain derives from a study of T cell responses to AZD1222 COVID-19 vaccine. Findings and limits, study-wide: An increase in Spike-specific TCR breadth and depth was observed after two AZD1222 doses. Clonal diversity was possibly underestimated, and the donors were mostly white British, with more females. Baseline serostatus was positive in only a handful of AZD1222 recipients.

The CDR3 contains 15 residues. V shed 1 base, J shed 7 bases, and the junction held 7 bases outside the gene matches. Germline CDR1 is SGHRS and CDR2 is YFSETQ. With regard to this clone: Its antigen is as yet unknown.

The method was immunoSEQ multiplex PCR; TCRdb's version includes in-frame clones alone and lacks a portion of them. The table records 150,000 or so clones, 88% of them present only once. The sequence came from an adult in good health. The sequenced sample was peripheral blood, obtained on day 0 of AZD1222 vaccination. The chain has TRBV5-1 and TRBJ1-2, with 10 bases matching TRBD1. CDR3: CASSLPARTGGGYTF. The CDR3 bases are TGCGCCAGCAGCTTGCCTGCACGGACAGGGGGTGGCTACACCTTC. Together with reference TRBV5-1 and TRBJ1-2, the CDR3 gives the full variable domain: KAGVTQTPRYLIKTRGQQVTLSCSPISGHRSVSWYQQTPGQGLQFLFEYFSETQRNKGNFPGRFSGRQFSNSRSEMNVSTLELGDSALYLCASSLPARTGGGYTFGSGTRLTVV.